This T cell receptor beta chain originates from a study of cytomegalovirus exposure and HLA in healthy donors. A note on this clone: The antigen remains undetermined.

Researchers ran the PCR with 60 Vbeta and 13 Jbeta primers. Under the authors' procedure: Unique TCR beta chains totaled 80 million to 100 million in a later count, with approximately 11 million of them shared. Here immunoSEQ multiplex PCR was the method, and the copy in TCRdb shows in-frame clones only, minus some. For V, J and clone size, that table is used; D and trimming come from the DNA. The repertoire holds around 110,000 clones, with approximately 9.4% as singletons. Germline V gene lookup returns CDR1 KGHSH and CDR2 LQKENI. Trimming cost V 2 bases and J 5 bases, with 12 bases left between them. This CDR3 has 14 amino acids. Overall study results and limits: The study designated 150 to 200 TCR beta chains cytomegalovirus-associated.

The chain uses TRBV18 and TRBJ1-1; unclear D gene. The specimen was PBMCs. The TCR sequence derives from a man aged 30 to 45 in good health and CMV-seronegative. CDR3 in amino acids: CASSPDISGTEAFF. The CDR3 DNA sequence: TGTGCCAGCTCACCAGATATTTCGGGGACTGAAGCTTTCTTT.